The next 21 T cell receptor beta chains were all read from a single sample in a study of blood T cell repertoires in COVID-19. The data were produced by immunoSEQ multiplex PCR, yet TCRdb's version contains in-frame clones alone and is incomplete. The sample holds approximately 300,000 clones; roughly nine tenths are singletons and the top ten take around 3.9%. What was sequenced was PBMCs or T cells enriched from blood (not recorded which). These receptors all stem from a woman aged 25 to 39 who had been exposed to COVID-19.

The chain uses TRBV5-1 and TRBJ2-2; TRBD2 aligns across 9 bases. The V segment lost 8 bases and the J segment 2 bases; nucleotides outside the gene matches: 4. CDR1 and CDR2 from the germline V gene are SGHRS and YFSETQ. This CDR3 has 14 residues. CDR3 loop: CASTTSGNTGELFF. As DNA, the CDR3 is TGCGCCAGTACGACTAGCGGAAACACCGGGGAGCTGTTTTTT.

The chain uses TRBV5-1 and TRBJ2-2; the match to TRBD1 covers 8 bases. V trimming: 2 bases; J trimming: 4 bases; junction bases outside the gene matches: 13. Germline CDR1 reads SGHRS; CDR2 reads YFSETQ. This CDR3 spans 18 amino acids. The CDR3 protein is CASSFSPRSGGSTGELFF. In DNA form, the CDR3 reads TGCGCCAGCAGCTTTTCCCCGAGGTCAGGGGGCTCCACCGGGGAGCTGTTTTTT.

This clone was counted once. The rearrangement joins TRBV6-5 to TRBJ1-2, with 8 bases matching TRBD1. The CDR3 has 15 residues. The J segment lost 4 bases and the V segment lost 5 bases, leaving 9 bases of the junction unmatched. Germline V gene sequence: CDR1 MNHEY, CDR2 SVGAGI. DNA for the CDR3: TGTGCCAGCAGTACAGGACAGGGTTTAGGCTATGGCTACACCTTC. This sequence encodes CASSTGQGLGYGYTF.

CDR3 region: CASSSEPGAYGYTF. The CDR3 nucleotides are TGTGCCAGCAGCTCGGAACCAGGGGCCTATGGCTACACCTTC. The genes are TRBV7-2 and TRBJ1-2; D possibly corresponds to TRBD1 (6 bases). The V and J ends lost 4 bases and 4 bases respectively, with 13 bases between them. The germline CDR1 and CDR2 sequences are SGHTA and FQGNSA. CDR3 size: 14 residues.

CDR3 amino acids: CSASSQTGELFF. The CDR3, as DNA: TGCAGTGCTAGTAGCCAAACCGGGGAGCTGTTTTTT. V is TRBV20-1 and J is TRBJ2-2; D remains ambiguous. The V and J ends lost 3 bases and 5 bases respectively, with 7 bases between them. From germline, CDR1 is DFQATT and CDR2 SNEGSKA (reference sequence). This CDR3 is built from 12 residues.

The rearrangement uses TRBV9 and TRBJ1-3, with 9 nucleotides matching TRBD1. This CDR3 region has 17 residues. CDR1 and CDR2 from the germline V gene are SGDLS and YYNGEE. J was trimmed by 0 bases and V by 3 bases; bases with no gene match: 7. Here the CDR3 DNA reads TGTGCCAGCAGCGCTTGGACAGGGGCACGCTCTGGAAACACCATATATTTT. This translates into CASSAWTGARSGNTIYF.

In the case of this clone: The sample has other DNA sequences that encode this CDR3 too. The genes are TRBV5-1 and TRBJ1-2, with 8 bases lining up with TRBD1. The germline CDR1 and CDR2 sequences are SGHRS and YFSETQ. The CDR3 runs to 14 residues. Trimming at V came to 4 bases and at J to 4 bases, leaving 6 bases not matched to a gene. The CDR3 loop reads CASSPGTGGYGYTF. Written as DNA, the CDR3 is TGCGCCAGCAGCCCCGGAACAGGGGGCTATGGCTACACCTTC.

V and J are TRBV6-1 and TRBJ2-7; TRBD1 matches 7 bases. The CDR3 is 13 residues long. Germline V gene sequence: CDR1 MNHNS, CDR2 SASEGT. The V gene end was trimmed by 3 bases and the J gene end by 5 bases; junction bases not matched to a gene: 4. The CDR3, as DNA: TGTGCCAGCAGTGAGGGCAGGGGGAACGAGCAGTACTTC. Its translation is CASSEGRGNEQYF.

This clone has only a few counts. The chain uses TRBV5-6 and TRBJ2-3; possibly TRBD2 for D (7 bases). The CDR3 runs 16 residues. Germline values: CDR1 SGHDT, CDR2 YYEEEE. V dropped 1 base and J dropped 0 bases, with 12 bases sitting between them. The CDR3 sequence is CASSLIGGQSTDTQYF. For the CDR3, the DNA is TGTGCCAGCAGCTTGATCGGGGGGCAGAGCACAGATACGCAGTATTTT.

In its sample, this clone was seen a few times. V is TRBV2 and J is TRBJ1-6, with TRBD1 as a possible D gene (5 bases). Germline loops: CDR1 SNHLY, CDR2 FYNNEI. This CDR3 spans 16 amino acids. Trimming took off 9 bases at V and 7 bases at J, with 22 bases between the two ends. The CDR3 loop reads CARQVVHEMLNSPLHF. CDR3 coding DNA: TGTGCCAGACAGGTGGTACACGAAATGTTGAATTCACCCCTCCACTTT.

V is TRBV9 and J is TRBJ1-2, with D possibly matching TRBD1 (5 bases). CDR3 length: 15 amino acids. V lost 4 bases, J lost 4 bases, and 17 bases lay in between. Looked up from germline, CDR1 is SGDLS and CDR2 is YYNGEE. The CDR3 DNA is TGTGCCAGCAGCTCCCGGAGGGGCAGGGCCTATGGCTACACCTTC. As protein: CASSSRRGRAYGYTF.

The CDR3 spells CASSGGQGRNSPLHF. In DNA form, the CDR3 reads TGCGCCAGCAGCGGAGGACAGGGGCGTAATTCACCCCTCCACTTT. The rearrangement links TRBV5-1 to TRBJ1-6; 9 positions agree with TRBD1. Germline loops: CDR1 SGHRS, CDR2 YFSETQ. The CDR3 length is 15 residues. V was clipped by 4 bases and J by 6 bases; unmatched bases: 5. Variable domain in full (rest from reference TRBV5-1 and TRBJ1-6): KAGVTQTPRYLIKTRGQQVTLSCSPISGHRSVSWYQQTPGQGLQFLFEYFSETQRNKGNFPGRFSGRQFSNSRSEMNVSTLELGDSALYLCASSGGQGRNSPLHFGNGTRLTVT.

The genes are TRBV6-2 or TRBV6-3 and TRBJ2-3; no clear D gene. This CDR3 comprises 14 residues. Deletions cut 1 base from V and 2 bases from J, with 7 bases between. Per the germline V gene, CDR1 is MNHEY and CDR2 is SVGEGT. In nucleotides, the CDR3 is TGTGCCAGCAGTTACTTTGTAGCCACAGATACGCAGTATTTT. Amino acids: CASSYFVATDTQYF.

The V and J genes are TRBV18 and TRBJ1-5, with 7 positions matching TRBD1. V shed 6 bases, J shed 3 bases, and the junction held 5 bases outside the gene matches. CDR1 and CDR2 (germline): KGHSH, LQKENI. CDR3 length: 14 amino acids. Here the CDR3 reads CASSPDRDNQPQHF. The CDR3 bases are TGTGCCAGCTCCCCTGACAGGGACAATCAGCCCCAGCATTTT.

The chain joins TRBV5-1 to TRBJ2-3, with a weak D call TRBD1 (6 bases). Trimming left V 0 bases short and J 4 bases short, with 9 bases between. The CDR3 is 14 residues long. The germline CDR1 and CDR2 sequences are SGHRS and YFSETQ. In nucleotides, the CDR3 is TGCGCCAGCAGCTTGGTAGGGGGACCAGATACGCAGTATTTT. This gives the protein CASSLVGGPDTQYF.

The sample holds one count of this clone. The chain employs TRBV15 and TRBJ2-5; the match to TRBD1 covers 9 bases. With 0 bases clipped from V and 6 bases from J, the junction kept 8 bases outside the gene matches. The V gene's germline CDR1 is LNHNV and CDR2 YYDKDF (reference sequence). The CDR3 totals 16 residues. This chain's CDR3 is CATSREGGNRGQTQYF. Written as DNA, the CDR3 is TGTGCCACCAGCAGAGAAGGAGGGAACAGGGGGCAGACCCAGTACTTC.

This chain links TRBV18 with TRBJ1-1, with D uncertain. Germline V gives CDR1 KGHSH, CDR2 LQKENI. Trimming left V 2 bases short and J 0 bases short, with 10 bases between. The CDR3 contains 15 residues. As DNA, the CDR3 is TGTGCCAGCTCACCAGGGTACAGCATGAACACTGAAGCTTTCTTT. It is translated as CASSPGYSMNTEAFF.

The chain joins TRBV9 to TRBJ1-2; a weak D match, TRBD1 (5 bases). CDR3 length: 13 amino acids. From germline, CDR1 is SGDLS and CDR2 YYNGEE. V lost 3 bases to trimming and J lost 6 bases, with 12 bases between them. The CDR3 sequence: CASSGGGRDGYTF. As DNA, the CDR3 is TGTGCCAGCAGCGGGGGGGGTCGGGATGGCTACACCTTC.

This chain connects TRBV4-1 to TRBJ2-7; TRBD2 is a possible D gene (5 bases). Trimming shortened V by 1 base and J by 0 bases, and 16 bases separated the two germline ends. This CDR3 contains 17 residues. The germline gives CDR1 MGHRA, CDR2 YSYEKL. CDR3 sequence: CASSQVPPGGFSYEQYF. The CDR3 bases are TGCGCCAGCAGCCAAGTCCCTCCGGGCGGGTTCTCCTACGAGCAGTACTTC.

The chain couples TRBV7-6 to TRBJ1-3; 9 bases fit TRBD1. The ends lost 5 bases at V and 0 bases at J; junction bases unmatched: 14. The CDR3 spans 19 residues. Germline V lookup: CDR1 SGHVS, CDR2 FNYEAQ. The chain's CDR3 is CASSPTGQGGKSSGNTIYF. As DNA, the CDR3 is TGTGCCAGCAGCCCGACGGGACAGGGAGGGAAAAGCTCTGGAAACACCATATATTTT.

The CDR3 loop is CASRSGTGVFRGPYGYTF. Here the CDR3 DNA reads TGTGCCAGCAGGTCCGGGACAGGGGTGTTCCGGGGGCCCTATGGCTACACCTTC. This chain connects TRBV5-6 to TRBJ1-2, with 10 bases that match TRBD1. CDR1 is SGHDT and CDR2 is YYEEEE in the germline V gene. Trimming at V came to 5 bases and at J to 4 bases, leaving 17 bases not matched to a gene. This CDR3 has 18 residues.